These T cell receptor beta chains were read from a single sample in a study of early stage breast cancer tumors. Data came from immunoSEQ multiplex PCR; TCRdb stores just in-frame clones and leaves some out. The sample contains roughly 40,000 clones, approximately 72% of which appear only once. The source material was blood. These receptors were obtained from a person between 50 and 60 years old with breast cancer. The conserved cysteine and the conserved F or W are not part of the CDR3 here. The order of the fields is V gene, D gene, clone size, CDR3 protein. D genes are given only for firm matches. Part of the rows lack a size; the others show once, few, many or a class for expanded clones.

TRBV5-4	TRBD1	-	ASSPDRGISSGANVLT
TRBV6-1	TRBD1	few	ATEEGANPNQPQH
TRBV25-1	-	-	ASSPKVDNSMNEQF
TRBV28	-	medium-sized	ASSSWKRAVNTEAF
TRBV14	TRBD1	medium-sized	ASSQGQGIYGYT
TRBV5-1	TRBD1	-	ASSVGTAYEQY
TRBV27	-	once	ASSTGLTNYGYT
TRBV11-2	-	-	ASSLALGGAGNEQF
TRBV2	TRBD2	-	ASSDSLAGADEQF
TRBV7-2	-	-	ASSSGTWPYSNQPQH
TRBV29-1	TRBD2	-	SVQGLAGQSDTQY
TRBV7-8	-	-	ASSPRGNTEAF
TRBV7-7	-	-	ASSTGGTSQETQY
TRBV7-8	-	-	ASSLGGHLNYGYT
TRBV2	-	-	ASTPMSNSYEQY
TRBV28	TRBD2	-	ASSLKRESNYEQY
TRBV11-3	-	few	ASSIVPSEQY
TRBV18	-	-	ASSPSYSSYEQY
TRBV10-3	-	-	AISDPATRKGETQY
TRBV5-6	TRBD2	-	ASSLGTSTSTDTQY
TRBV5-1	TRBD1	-	ASSLGTGNYGYT
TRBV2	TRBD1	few	ASRDPGQGYEQY
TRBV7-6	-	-	ASSLVFAAGRSSGANVLT
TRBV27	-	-	ASSLGRHQPQH
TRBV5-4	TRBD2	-	ASSLTSASYEQY
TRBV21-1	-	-	ASSKAGPGTSASYEQY
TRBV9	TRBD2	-	ASSVEGLAGPDTQY
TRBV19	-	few	ASRPGNTEAF
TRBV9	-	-	ASSTDSHQETQY
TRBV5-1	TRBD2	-	ASSLGLAENTGELF
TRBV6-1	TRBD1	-	ASSGDRRQPQH
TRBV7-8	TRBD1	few	ASTSGTGNYGYT
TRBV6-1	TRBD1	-	ASSGPGQGAGNEKLF
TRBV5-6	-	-	ASSLWQGSHSPFNYGYT
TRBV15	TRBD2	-	ATSRERSGRYEQY
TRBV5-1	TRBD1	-	ASSPGQRNTEAF
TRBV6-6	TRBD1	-	ASRPGNRGGNQPQH
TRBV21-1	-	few	ASSNKTGLNTEAF